Below are 5 T cell receptor beta chains sequenced from a single sample in a study of shared clonotypes between healthy human individuals. Sequencing was performed with immunoSEQ multiplex PCR; in TCRdb, only in-frame clones are kept and a portion is missing. This table holds 2.3 million or so clones, approximately 93% found once. The material sequenced was naive CD4+ T cells from PBMCs. Subset indicated: CD45RA+ positively selected. These receptor sequences come from a young man in good health. Some clones in this sample may be carry-over from other donors' samples.

This rearrangement joins TRBV4-1 to TRBJ2-7; D call uncertain. CDR3 length: 16 residues. Germline CDR1 is MGHRA and CDR2 is YSYEKL. V lost 0 bases and J 2 bases, leaving 14 bases between the germline ends. The CDR3 loop reads CASSQDRAAVAYEQYF. CDR3 bases: TGCGCCAGCAGCCAAGATCGAGCAGCAGTAGCCTACGAGCAGTACTTC.

The chain couples TRBV7-9 to TRBJ2-1, with 13 nucleotides matching TRBD2. Germline lookup yields CDR1 SEHNR and CDR2 FQNEAQ (reference sequence). The CDR3 totals 15 residues. V trimming: 8 bases; J trimming: 7 bases; junction bases outside the gene matches: 8. The CDR3 DNA sequence: TGTGCCAGCGGAAAACTAGCGGGAGGGCATAATGAGCAGTTCTTC. It codes for CASGKLAGGHNEQFF.

The chain couples TRBV4-3 to TRBJ2-7; D is ambiguous. The germline V gene has CDR1 LGHNA and CDR2 YSLEER. The CDR3 is 15 residues long. Trimming took 0 bases from V and 4 from J, leaving 13 bases between them. The CDR3 region has the DNA TGCGCCAGCAGCCAAGAGAGGATGAGGAGATACGAGCAGTACTTC. Translation gives CASSQERMRRYEQYF.

V and J are TRBV6-1 and TRBJ2-7, with 10 bases identical to TRBD1. The length of the CDR3 is 17 residues. CDR1 and CDR2 (germline): MNHNS, SASEGT. J lost 3 bases, V lost 4 bases, and 12 bases had no gene match. The DNA for the CDR3 is TGTGCCAGCAGTGCGGACAGGGGGGTCGGTTGGGTCTACGAGCAGTACTTC. Translated, it gives CASSADRGVGWVYEQYF.

The chain combines TRBV5-1 with TRBJ2-7; D is possibly TRBD1 (5 bases). From germline, CDR1 is SGHRS and CDR2 YFSETQ. The V end lost 4 bases, the J end lost 0 bases, and 14 bases lay between the germline ends. There are 15 residues in the CDR3. The CDR3 sequence: CASSLLTATSYEQYF. The CDR3 DNA follows: TGCGCCAGCAGCCTCTTGACAGCGACCTCCTACGAGCAGTACTTC.